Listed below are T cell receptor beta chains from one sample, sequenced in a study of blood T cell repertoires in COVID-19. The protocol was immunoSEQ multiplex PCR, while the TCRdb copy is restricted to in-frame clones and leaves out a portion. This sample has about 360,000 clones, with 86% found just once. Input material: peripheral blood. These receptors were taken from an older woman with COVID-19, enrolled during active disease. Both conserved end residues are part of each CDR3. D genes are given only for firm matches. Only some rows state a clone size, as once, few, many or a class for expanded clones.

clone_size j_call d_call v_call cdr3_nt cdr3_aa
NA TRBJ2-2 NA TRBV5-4 TGTGCCAGCAGCTTGGCAGGTGGGGCCACCGGGGAGCTGTTTTTT CASSLAGGATGELFF
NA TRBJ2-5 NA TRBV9 TGTGCCAGCAGCGTAGCTTTGGGGAGGGAGACCCAGTACTTC CASSVALGRETQYF
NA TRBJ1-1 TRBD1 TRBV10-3 TGTGCCATCCACAGGGGAGAGGTGAACACTGAAGCTTTCTTT CAIHRGEVNTEAFF
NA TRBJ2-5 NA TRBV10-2 TGCGCCAGCAGTGAGTCGGGCCTGCAAGAGACCCAGTACTTC CASSESGLQETQYF
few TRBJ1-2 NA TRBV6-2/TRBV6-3 TGTGCCAGCAGTACGACAGGATTTCTTAACTATGGCTACACCTTC CASSTTGFLNYGYTF
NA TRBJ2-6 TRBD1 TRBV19 TGTGCCAGTACCCCTGATGCCGGGACAGGGGGATTTTCTGGGGCCAACGTCCTGACTTTC CASTPDAGTGGFSGANVLTF
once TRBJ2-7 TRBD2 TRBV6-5 TGTGCCAGCAGGGGACTAGCGGGGACCTCCTACGAGCAGTACTTC CASRGLAGTSYEQYF
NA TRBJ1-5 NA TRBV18 TGTGCCAGCTCACCAAGCGCGGGGGACAATCAGCCCCAGCATTTT CASSPSAGDNQPQHF
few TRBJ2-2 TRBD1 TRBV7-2 TGTGCCAGCAGCTTGAGACAGGGGGCGGGGACCGGGGAGCTGTTTTTT CASSLRQGAGTGELFF
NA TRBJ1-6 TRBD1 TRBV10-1 TGCGCCAGCCGGGGACAGGGAAAGCGAGCTTCGGGCTCACCCCTCCACTTT CASRGQGKRASGSPLHF
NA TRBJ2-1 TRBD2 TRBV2 TGTGCCAGCAGTGAAGGTAGCGGGGGGTACAATGAGCAGTTCTTC CASSEGSGGYNEQFF
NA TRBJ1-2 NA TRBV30 TGTGCCTGGAGCACCGGAATATACCGAGGGGGCTACACCTTC CAWSTGIYRGGYTF
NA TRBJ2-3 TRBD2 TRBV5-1 TGCGCCAGCAGCGCGGGACTACGCCGTACAGATACGCAGTATTTT CASSAGLRRTDTQYF
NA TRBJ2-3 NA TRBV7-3 TGTGCCAGCAGCTCCTCTGGCCCCAATAGCTTAGACACAGATACGCAGTATTTT CASSSSGPNSLDTDTQYF
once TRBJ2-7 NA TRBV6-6 TGTGCCAGCAGTTACGACAGGCAAATCTCCTACGAGCAGTACTTC CASSYDRQISYEQYF
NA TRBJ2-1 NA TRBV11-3 TGTGCCAGCAGCTTATGGGACACCTATGAGCAGTTCTTC CASSLWDTYEQFF
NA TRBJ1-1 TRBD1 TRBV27 TGTGCCAGCAGTCCATCCCGGGACAGGGTTGCTGAAGCTTTCTTT CASSPSRDRVAEAFF
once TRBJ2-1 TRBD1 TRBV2 TGTGCCCTAGAGGCAGGGGGATACAATGAGCAGTTCTTC CALEAGGYNEQFF
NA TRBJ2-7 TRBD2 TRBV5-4 TGTGCCAGCAGCTCCGGGACTAGCTGGTCCTACGAGCAGTACTTC CASSSGTSWSYEQYF
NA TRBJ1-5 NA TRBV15 TGTGCCACCAGCAGAGTCCAGAGCAATCAGCCCCAGCATTTT CATSRVQSNQPQHF
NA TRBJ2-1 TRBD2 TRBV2 TGTGCCAGCACCAGGACTAGCGGGGGGGCGGCTGAGCAGTTCTTC CASTRTSGGAAEQFF
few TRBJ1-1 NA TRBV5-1 TGCGCCAGCAGCTTGGGGACAGAGGGCACTGAAGCTTTCTTT CASSLGTEGTEAFF
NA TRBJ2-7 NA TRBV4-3 TGCGCCAGCAGCGTCGGAGAGGGCGAGCAGTACTTC CASSVGEGEQYF